This entry is about one T cell receptor beta chain. Its binding antigen is unknown. Nothing much larger sits one base from this clone, and base qualities are not available. Using the deep immunoSEQ assay, TCR CDR3 regions were amplified from genomic DNA by multiplex PCR. For each cell subset, the extracted genomic DNA was distributed evenly across all wells of several immunoSEQ 96-well plates, and each plate served as one replicate. For sorted subsets, each replicate PCR was loaded with approximately 0.2 ug genomic DNA, equivalent to 32,000 or so T cell genomes. Purified libraries were quantified with a Qubit 3.0 fluorometer, sized on a Bioanalyzer 2100, and re-quantified with the KAPA Library Quantification kit. Every immunoSEQ 96-well plate was sequenced on a separate single-read 150-cycle Illumina NextSeq 550 flow cell. The study's own analysis went as follows. Because the immunoSEQ output held only junctional sequences and lacked quality scores, the filtering could not match the filtering applied to full-length reads. Sequences were annotated with PyIR, a Python wrapper for IgBLAST v1.9, using IMGT germline references to assign V/J genes and CDR3. Reads were filtered out if the reads had weak V/J assignments (E-value above 1e-6), no CDR3, stop codons, out-of-frame junctions, or ambiguous translated residues. V3J clonotypes were defined by identical inferred V gene, J gene, and CDR3 amino acid sequence. Percentage overlap between repertoires was computed as shared unique clonotypes divided by the size of the smaller repertoire. Three approaches were used to assess repertoire richness: RTK rarefaction, the Chao1 estimator, and Recon v2.1 estimates of unobserved clonotypes. Generation probabilities for all TCRbeta clonotypes obtained by the gDNA method from a handful of donors were computed using OLGA. TCRdb provides this immuneACCESS table in a form limited to in-frame rearrangements. Some clones are lacking; in checked studies, under half of them reflect an unresolved V gene, and why the rest are absent is not known. V, J and clone size reflect that table, while D and trimming were determined from the DNA. The sample table records about 2 million clones; roughly 94% of these occur just once. The ten largest account for 0.85% to 1.3% of the sample.

CD8 naive samples were obtained by positive selection for CCR7 among CD45RO-negative cells, yielding a CD45RA+CCR7+ population from which TemRA cells were excluded. Healthy HIV-negative adults with no recently reported acute infections or vaccinations were included as donors. All donors were Caucasian adults living in Nashville, Tennessee, USA. After blood collection by leukapheresis, PBMCs were isolated using Ficoll-Histopaque density gradient centrifugation and then cryopreserved in the vapor phase of liquid nitrogen. Analytical flow cytometry was used to check the purity and quantity of each magnetically sorted T cell population. From each sorted fraction, genomic DNA was isolated and quantified by UV absorbance on a Nanodrop 2000c. The entry originates in a study of shared clonotypes between healthy human individuals (dated by TCRdb to the early 2020s). About the study as a whole: The cohort included three men and two women between 18 and 49 years of age. To increase sequencing depth and limit assay-specific biases, different laboratories used diverse techniques to prepare libraries and sequence TCR repertoires. For each donor, three plates each were used for CD4 naive and CD4 memory, two plates were used for CD8 naive, and one plate was used for CD8 memory. Between about 0.94 and 8.9 billion PBMCs per donor were obtained by leukapheresis. The study deeply sequenced blood TCR repertoires of five healthy adults to estimate repertoire size and the extent of clonotype sharing between individuals. Broad study findings and their caveats: Clonotypes shared by all four sorted-subset donors showed higher generation probabilities than non-shared clonotypes. Estimated clonotype richness was generally larger for naive than for memory subsets. The genetic and exposure-history diversity represented was limited by the small number of donors. Sharing across a few donors was observed for around 5% of naive CD4, 3.5% of naive CD8, 2% to 2.5% of memory CD4, and roughly 0.4% of memory CD8 clonotypes. Even with the large sequencing depth, rarefaction of the sorted-subset datasets indicated that sequencing was incomplete. Pairwise subsampling led to the expectation that sequencing depth would affect the degree of clonotype sharing among donors. Sampling was restricted to blood, and TCR repertoires in tissue are likely to differ from TCR repertoires in blood.

CDR1 is given as MGHRA and CDR2 as YSYEKL, both from the germline V gene. V trim: 4 bases; J trim: 3 bases; unmatched bases: 4. From the cysteine through the phenylalanine, the CDR3 covers 15 amino acids. Only the CDR3 DNA stays, 45 bases, in frame from base 1. This chain is built from TRBV4-1 and TRBJ2-7, with 12 junctional bases fitting TRBD2. The sample was naive CD8+ T cells sorted from blood. Taken with the paper, the label for cell subset or site translates to: CD45RA+CCR7+. This receptor was obtained from a man aged 18 to 30 in good health. The bases read TGCGCCAGCAGCCTCGGACTAGCGGGATACTACGAGCAGTACTTC. It codes for CASSLGLAGYYEQYF.